This entry lists 24 T cell receptor beta chains sequenced from one sample in a study of cytomegalovirus exposure and HLA in healthy donors. PCR amplification relied on 60 Vbeta primers (plus 13 Jbeta primers). The method was immunoSEQ multiplex PCR; TCRdb's version includes in-frame clones alone and lacks a portion of them. This table holds 100,000 or so clones, 80% to 85% found once. Source material: PBMCs. These receptors all come from a middle-aged man in good health and CMV-seronegative.

This clone appeared once. The rearrangement joins TRBV10-3 to TRBJ2-7; tentative D call: TRBD1 (7 bases). V gave up 2 bases and J gave up 3 bases, with 8 bases separating them. The CDR3 is 13 residues long. Looked up from germline, CDR1 is ENHRY and CDR2 is SYGVKD. The CDR3 spells CAISEQGGYEQYF. Written as DNA, the CDR3 is TGTGCCATCAGTGAGCAGGGGGGCTACGAGCAGTACTTC.

The chain carries TRBV19 and TRBJ2-1; tentatively, D is TRBD2 (6 bases). Between the trimmed V and J ends, which lost 6 bases and 0 bases, there was a span of 12 bases. Germline loops: CDR1 LNHDA, CDR2 SQIVND (reference sequence). The CDR3 has 15 residues. The CDR3, as DNA: TGTGCCAGTAGGGGGGGAGTTGGCTCCTACAATGAGCAGTTCTTC. Encoded protein: CASRGGVGSYNEQFF.

This clone was seen only once. The junction does not match germline at one end; this may be a read error. The chain recombines TRBV5-3 with TRBJ1-2, with 9 bases that match TRBD1. TRBV5-3 is known as an ORF, though its function is uncertain. The CDR3 covers 13 residues. CDR3 nucleotide sequence: TGTGCCAGAAGCAAGGACAGGGGAGGTGGCCACACCTTC. Amino acid sequence: CARSKDRGGGHTF.

J is TRBJ2-5 and V is TRBV6-6; the D gene is possibly TRBD1 (6 bases). Germline V lookup: CDR1 MNHNY, CDR2 SVGAGI (reference sequence). With 6 bases removed from V and 3 bases from J, the gap between germline ends came to 17 bases. The CDR3 loop spans 15 amino acids. CDR3 amino acids: CASRRDTSFEETQYF. The DNA of the CDR3 is TGTGCCAGCAGACGGGACACCTCATTCGAAGAGACCCAGTACTTC.

The rearrangement uses TRBV7-6 and TRBJ1-1; D is undetermined. The CDR3 covers 13 residues. The V end lost 3 bases, the J end lost 0 bases, and 5 bases lay between the germline ends. Germline CDR1 is SGHVS and CDR2 is FNYEAQ. The CDR3 sequence: CASSFRLNTEAFF. In DNA, the CDR3 is TGTGCCAGCAGCTTTAGATTGAACACTGAAGCTTTCTTT.

The CDR3 here is CASSYSIQGPEQYF. As DNA, the CDR3 is TGTGCCAGCAGTTACTCGATTCAGGGCCCCGAGCAGTACTTC. V and J are TRBV6-5 and TRBJ2-7; TRBD1 might be the D (5 bases). Deletions cut 0 bases from V and 6 bases from J, with 12 bases between. Looked up from germline, CDR1 is MNHEY and CDR2 is SVGAGI. The CDR3 covers 14 residues.

V is TRBV6-5 and J is TRBJ1-1, with TRBD1 matching 9 bases. CDR1 and CDR2 from the germline V gene are MNHEY and SVGAGI. This CDR3 has 14 residues. J lost 2 bases, V lost 6 bases, and 4 bases had no gene match. This CDR3 reads CASSADRGNTEAFF. The CDR3 bases are TGTGCCAGCAGCGCGGACAGGGGAAACACTGAAGCTTTCTTT.

The CDR3: CASSLGTGYGYTF. The CDR3 nucleotides are TGTGCCAGCAGCTTAGGGACAGGCTATGGCTACACCTTC. This chain connects TRBV11-2 to TRBJ1-2; 7 bases agree with TRBD1. The CDR3 runs to 13 residues. V lost 1 base to trimming and J lost 4 bases; unmatched junction nucleotides: 0. The germline CDR1 and CDR2 sequences are SGHAT and FQNNGV.

This rearrangement joins TRBV2 to TRBJ2-5, with D possibly being TRBD1 (5 bases). The CDR3 totals 14 residues. The V and J ends lost 7 bases and 4 bases respectively, with 16 bases between them. CDR1 is SNHLY, CDR2 FYNNEI, per germline. The CDR3 protein is CASNFGQGLETQYF. For the CDR3, the DNA is TGTGCCAGCAACTTCGGGCAGGGCTTAGAGACCCAGTACTTC.

The chain employs TRBV4-1 and TRBJ2-5, with 9 bases aligning to TRBD2. CDR3 length: 15 amino acids. The trim removed 1 base at V and 2 bases at J, leaving 2 bases unmatched. Looked up from germline, CDR1 is MGHRA and CDR2 is YSYEKL. The CDR3 DNA reads as TGCGCCAGCAGCCAAGTTAGCGGGGGACAAGAGACCCAGTACTTC. Its protein product is CASSQVSGGQETQYF.

CDR3 protein: CASSSQGVDLGETQYF. CDR3 nucleotides: TGTGCCAGCAGCTCTCAAGGGGTGGATTTAGGAGAGACCCAGTACTTC. J is TRBJ2-5 and V is TRBV5-4; tentative D call: TRBD1 (5 bases). The CDR3 runs to 16 residues. V was trimmed by 3 bases and J by 4 bases, leaving 19 bases between them. CDR1 SGHNT and CDR2 YYREEE come from the germline V gene (reference sequence).

The chain employs TRBV7-6 and TRBJ2-1; possible D gene TRBD1, 6 bases. CDR3 size: 14 residues. Trimming stripped 5 bases from V and 1 base from J, with 9 bases between. Per germline, CDR1 SGHVS and CDR2 FNYEAQ. The CDR3 sequence is CASSNRESYNEQFF. In nucleotides, the CDR3 is TGTGCCAGCAGCAACAGGGAGTCCTACAATGAGCAGTTCTTC.

This rearrangement joins TRBV5-4 to TRBJ1-2, with 7 bases lining up with TRBD1. Germline V lookup: CDR1 SGHNT, CDR2 YYREEE (reference sequence). The CDR3 is made up of 15 amino acids. The J segment lost 8 bases and the V segment lost 4 bases, leaving 14 bases of the junction unmatched. CDR3: CASSPGTAFALGYTF. The CDR3 DNA follows: TGTGCCAGCAGCCCCGGGACAGCCTTTGCCCTCGGCTACACCTTC.

The chain is built from TRBV4-3 and TRBJ1-4, with 8 bases identical to TRBD1. J was trimmed by 8 bases and V by 1 base; bases with no gene match: 6. Germline V gene data show CDR1 as LGHNA and CDR2 as YSLEER. This CDR3 spans 15 amino acids. The CDR3 DNA sequence: TGCGCCAGCAGCCAAGGGACAGGGAGTTGGGAAAAACTGTTTTTT. Protein: CASSQGTGSWEKLFF.

V usage is TRBV4-1 and J usage is TRBJ1-1; D might be TRBD1 (6 bases). V lost 1 base, J lost 0 bases, and 15 bases lay in between. The CDR3 runs 17 residues. Per germline, CDR1 MGHRA and CDR2 YSYEKL. The CDR3 loop is CASSQGAFDRLNTEAFF. The CDR3 DNA is TGCGCCAGCAGCCAAGGGGCCTTCGACAGGCTGAACACTGAAGCTTTCTTT.

V usage is TRBV7-3 and J usage is TRBJ2-3; 8 nucleotides align to TRBD2. After removal of 3 bases from V and 2 bases from J, the junction contained 7 bases not matched to a gene. Germline lookup yields CDR1 SGHTA and CDR2 FQGTGA. The CDR3 has 16 amino acids. Here the CDR3 reads CASSFIPGGNTDTQYF. CDR3 sequence (DNA): TGTGCCAGCAGCTTTATTCCGGGGGGGAACACAGATACGCAGTATTTT.

The chain joins TRBV7-9 to TRBJ2-1, with 10 bases fitting TRBD2. Germline V gene sequence: CDR1 SEHNR, CDR2 FQNEAQ (reference sequence). The trim removed 2 bases at V and 7 bases at J, leaving 5 bases unmatched. The CDR3 sequence is 15 residues long. The CDR3 spells CASSLQAGGPNEQFF. The CDR3 nucleotides read TGTGCCAGCAGCTTACAAGCGGGGGGGCCGAATGAGCAGTTCTTC. The full variable domain, in which reference TRBV7-9 and TRBJ2-1 provide the parts outside the CDR3, is DTGVSQNPRHKITKRGQNVTFRCDPISEHNRLYWYRQTLGQGPEFLTYFQNEAQLEKSRLLSDRFSAERPKGSFSTLEIQRTEQGDSAMYLCASSLQAGGPNEQFFGPGTRLTVL.

CDR3 region: CASRTWSTDTQYF. CDR3 DNA: TGTGCCAGCCGGACTTGGAGCACAGATACGCAGTATTTT. This chain connects TRBV27 to TRBJ2-3; a possible D gene is TRBD2 (5 bases). CDR3 size: 13 residues. Looked up from germline, CDR1 is MNHEY and CDR2 is SMNVEV (reference sequence). Trimming removed 8 bases at V and 0 bases at J, with 9 bases between.

The V gene is TRBV12-2, the J gene TRBJ2-7; the D segment call TRBD1 is taken from the table without a DNA check. TRBV12-2 counts as a pseudogene. This CDR3 has 13 amino acids. The CDR3 reads CASRRTEHYEQYF. In nucleotides, the CDR3 is TGTGCAAGTCGTCGGACAGAACACTACGAGCAGTACTTC.

The chain uses TRBV13 and TRBJ2-5; possibly TRBD2 for D (7 bases). This CDR3 has 16 amino acids. In germline, CDR1 is PRHDT, CDR2 FYEKMQ (reference sequence). Trimming removed 8 bases from V and 5 bases from J, with 24 bases in between. The CDR3 reads CASAGGGRSRTETQYF. Written as DNA, the CDR3 is TGTGCCAGCGCAGGCGGGGGCAGATCGCGGACGGAGACCCAGTACTTC.

This chain uses TRBV7-2 with TRBJ1-6; 8 nucleotides match TRBD1. Germline CDR1 SGHTA, CDR2 FQGNSA. Unmatched junction bases numbered 5, after V lost 5 bases and J lost 8 bases. This CDR3 has 14 residues. CDR3 coding DNA: TGTGCCAGCAGCCTCGGACAGGGCGATTCACCCCTCCACTTT. Residues: CASSLGQGDSPLHF.

The chain links TRBV15 to TRBJ2-7; 8 bases map to TRBD1. This CDR3 has 14 residues. Germline V CDR1 and CDR2: LNHNV, YYDKDF (reference sequence). Trimming removed 9 bases from V and 1 base from J; junction bases left unmatched: 8. The CDR3 DNA reads as TGTGCCACTAAAGAGGGACAGGCATCCTACGAGCAGTACTTC. Translated, it gives CATKEGQASYEQYF.

The rearrangement uses TRBV13 and TRBJ2-1, with TRBD1 identical over 8 bases. The germline V gene encodes CDR1 PRHDT and CDR2 FYEKMQ (reference sequence). V shed 0 bases, J shed 6 bases, and the junction held 1 base outside the gene matches. The CDR3 runs 14 residues. The CDR3: CASSLGQGANEQFF. The CDR3 DNA sequence: TGTGCCAGCAGCTTAGGGCAGGGGGCCAATGAGCAGTTCTTC.

The chain uses TRBV19 and TRBJ1-4; D call uncertain. CDR3 length: 10 amino acids. Germline CDR1 reads LNHDA; CDR2 reads SQIVND (reference sequence). The V end was cut by 5 bases, the J end by 10 bases, with 5 bases between. The CDR3 sequence: CASSGGKLFF. CDR3 DNA: TGTGCCAGTAGTGGCGGAAAACTGTTTTTT.